One and the same sample provided the 25 T cell receptor beta chains below, sequenced in a study of blood T cells in healthy people across ages. Together with a sample-barcoded 5' primer, a J-beta primer mix was included in a second PCR lasting about 6 to 12 cycles. TCRdb analysed the 5' RACE reads with MiXCR anew, one entry per CDR3 protein. The table records 550,000 to 650,000 distinct CDR3 sequences, over 25% of them present only once. These same records also appear under a second study, on T cells of mothers and their children.

The sequencing sample was made of blood. Receptor source: a boy younger than 10 in good health.

This clonotype has at least ten counts. The V and J genes are TRBV6-6 and TRBJ2-3; D possibly corresponds to TRBD2 (6 bases). Trimming cost V 6 bases and J 5 bases, with 6 bases left between them. The length of the CDR3 is 11 residues. Germline CDR1 is MNHNY and CDR2 is SVGAGI (reference sequence). CDR3 bases: TGTGCCAGCAGCGGGAGAGATACGCAGTATTTT. Translated, it gives CASSGRDTQYF.

This clonotype was seen a handful of times. V is TRBV6-2 or TRBV6-3 and J is TRBJ2-7, with D maybe TRBD2 (5 bases). CDR1 and CDR2 (germline): MNHEY, SVGEGT. Trimming pared 6 bases from V and 0 bases from J, leaving 15 bases between. The CDR3 is 15 residues long. CDR3 DNA: TGTGCCAGCAGCAAAGGACTGGAGGACTCCTACGAGCAGTACTTC. Its translation: CASSKGLEDSYEQYF.

The genes are TRBV29-1 and TRBJ2-5, with D possibly matching TRBD1 (6 bases). The J call could be wrong; TRBJ2-1 is a better fit for the DNA end. Germline values: CDR1 SQVTM, CDR2 ANQGSEA. This CDR3 contains 14 residues. The CDR3 coding sequence is TGCAGCGTTGTAGCAGGGGCCCCCTACAATGAGCAGTTCTTC. Its translation: CSVVAGAPYNEQFF.

Only a few counts were recorded for this clonotype. The chain recombines TRBV12-3 or TRBV12-4 with TRBJ2-4; D not resolved. The V end lost 3 bases, the J end lost 5 bases, and 11 bases lay between the germline ends. The CDR3 runs 14 residues. The chain's CDR3 is CASSFQGQENIQYF. CDR3 coding DNA: TGTGCCAGCAGTTTCCAAGGGCAGGAAAACATTCAGTACTTC.

V is TRBV6-5 and J is TRBJ1-1, with D unclear. With 2 bases removed from V and 4 bases from J, the gap between germline ends came to 8 bases. The CDR3 sequence is 13 residues long. Germline CDR1 is MNHEY and CDR2 is SVGAGI. CDR3 DNA sequence: TGTGCCAGCAGTTACGCGGTGGGCACTGAAGCTTTCTTT. It codes for CASSYAVGTEAFF.

The table lists this clonotype with a few counts. This chain links TRBV7-9 with TRBJ2-1; D call uncertain. V lost 0 bases and J lost 9, with 9 bases in between. The CDR3 is made up of 13 amino acids. Germline CDR1 SEHNR, CDR2 FQNEAQ (reference sequence). The CDR3 DNA follows: TGTGCCAGCAGCTTAGCCCTCACCACTGAGCAGTTCTTC. Translated: CASSLALTTEQFF.

The chain uses TRBV6-5 and TRBJ1-1; 9 bases line up with TRBD1. V trimming: 5 bases; J trimming: 6 bases; junction bases outside the gene matches: 4. Looked up from germline, CDR1 is MNHEY and CDR2 is SVGAGI. The CDR3 sequence is 13 residues long. The chain's CDR3 is CASSPQGASEAFF. In DNA form, the CDR3 reads TGTGCCAGCAGTCCACAGGGGGCCTCTGAAGCTTTCTTT.

This chain joins TRBV6-6 and TRBJ2-3; D perhaps matches TRBD1 (6 bases). Germline loops: CDR1 MNHNY, CDR2 SVGAGI (reference sequence). V was trimmed by 5 bases and J by 13 bases, leaving 13 bases between them. This CDR3 spans 11 amino acids. CDR3 loop: CASSQGQAEYF. In DNA, the CDR3 is TGTGCCAGCAGTCAGGGACAAGCCGAGTATTTT.

This clonotype was observed a few times. The J gene is TRBJ1-1, the V gene TRBV7-2, with no clear D. The CDR3 has 13 residues. CDR1 is SGHTA and CDR2 is FQGNSA in the germline V gene. Trimming shortened V by 3 bases and J by 1 base, and 6 bases separated the two germline ends. The CDR3 loop is CASSFMSNTEAFF. CDR3 in DNA: TGTGCCAGCAGCTTTATGTCGAACACTGAAGCTTTCTTT.

V usage is TRBV5-1 and J usage is TRBJ2-1, with D perhaps TRBD2 (5 bases). From germline, CDR1 is SGHRS and CDR2 YFSETQ. CDR3 length: 14 amino acids. Between the trimmed V and J ends, which lost 4 bases and 2 bases, there was a span of 10 bases. The CDR3 is CASSPDWTYNEQFF. The CDR3, as DNA: TGCGCCAGCAGCCCGGACTGGACCTACAATGAGCAGTTCTTC. Complete variable domain (other parts from reference TRBV5-1 and TRBJ2-1): KAGVTQTPRYLIKTRGQQVTLSCSPISGHRSVSWYQQTPGQGLQFLFEYFSETQRNKGNFPGRFSGRQFSNSRSEMNVSTLELGDSALYLCASSPDWTYNEQFFGPGTRLTVL.

This rearrangement joins TRBV20-1 to TRBJ2-5; possible D gene TRBD2, 5 bases. CDR1 is DFQATT, CDR2 SNEGSKA, per germline (reference sequence). Between the trimmed V and J ends, which lost 6 bases and 2 bases, there was a span of 13 bases. This CDR3 has 13 amino acids. The CDR3 region has the DNA TGCAGTGCACTTGGACGGGGACAAGAGACCCAGTACTTC. Its protein is CSALGRGQETQYF.

The J gene is TRBJ2-1, the V gene TRBV10-1, with D uncertain. The J call could be wrong; TRBJ2-5 is a better fit for the DNA end. Germline V gene data show CDR1 as WNHNN and CDR2 as SYGVQD (reference sequence). The CDR3 spans 15 residues. The CDR3 region has the DNA TGCGCCAGCAGTGAAGAGACAAAGGGCCCAGAGACCCAGTACTTC. This codes for CASSEETKGPETQYF.

This chain joins TRBV12-3 or TRBV12-4 and TRBJ2-4, with D uncertain. V lost 0 bases and J lost 2, with 2 bases in between. The CDR3 sequence is 13 residues long. CDR3 DNA: TGTGCCAGCAGTTTAGCTACCAAAAACATTCAGTACTTC. Translated: CASSLATKNIQYF.

The chain carries TRBV11-2 and TRBJ1-2, with D maybe TRBD1 (6 bases). From germline, CDR1 is SGHAT and CDR2 FQNNGV. V shed 2 bases and J shed 4 bases, with 11 bases lying between them. CDR3 length: 14 residues. CDR3 region: CASSLLGGGYGYTF. CDR3 nucleotide sequence: TGTGCCAGCAGCTTATTAGGGGGGGGCTATGGCTACACCTTC.

The chain has TRBV7-9 and TRBJ2-5; weak D call: TRBD2 (6 bases). V was pared by 3 bases and J by 1 base, with 12 bases between. Germline-derived CDR1 and CDR2 are SEHNR and FQNEAQ (reference sequence). The CDR3 consists of 15 residues. The CDR3 coding sequence is TGTGCCAGCAGCTTGCCGACTAGTTTCCAAGAGACCCAGTACTTC. Protein sequence: CASSLPTSFQETQYF.

The J gene is TRBJ2-1, the V gene TRBV25-1; maybe TRBD2 (6 bases). The J call may be mistaken, given a closer DNA end match to TRBJ2-7. CDR1 and CDR2 from the germline V gene are MGHDK and SYGVNS. This CDR3 region has 14 residues. DNA for the CDR3: TGTGCCAGCAGTGAATCGCGGGGCGTCGACGAGCAGTACTTC. This encodes CASSESRGVDEQYF.

This rearrangement joins TRBV12-5 to TRBJ2-3, with TRBD1 identical over 9 bases. Germline-derived CDR1 and CDR2 are LGHNT and FRNRAP. The CDR3 runs 18 residues. V was clipped by 1 base and J by 2 bases; unmatched bases: 10. The CDR3 coding sequence is TGTGCTAGTGGTTTGGCTTACAGGGGGCTACTACCCACAGATACGCAGTATTTT. Residues: CASGLAYRGLLPTDTQYF.

This clonotype occurred once. The chain carries TRBV6-6 and TRBJ2-5; D is perhaps TRBD1 or TRBD2 (5 bases each). The better agreement between TRBJ2-1 and the DNA end casts doubt on the J call. Germline CDR1 reads MNHNY; CDR2 reads SVGAGI (reference sequence). The CDR3 covers 12 residues. The CDR3 spells CASSYEGIWQFF. In nucleotides, the CDR3 is TGTGCCAGCAGTTACGAGGGGATTTGGCAGTTCTTC.

This clonotype was counted a few times. The chain recombines TRBV12-3 or TRBV12-4 with TRBJ1-1; 12 bases are shared with TRBD1. There are 16 residues in the CDR3. The trim removed 3 bases at V and 1 base at J, leaving 3 bases unmatched. CDR3 bases: TGTGCCAGCAGTTTCCCGGGACAGGGGGCGAACACTGAAGCTTTCTTT. It specifies CASSFPGQGANTEAFF.

This clonotype has a single count. This rearrangement joins TRBV7-9 to TRBJ2-1, with unresolved D. The J call may be in error: the DNA end matches TRBJ2-5 better. Germline loops: CDR1 SEHNR, CDR2 FQNEAQ (reference sequence). The CDR3 has 12 amino acids. The CDR3 nucleotides read TGTGCCAGCGAAAGCGACCAAGAGACCCAGTACTTC. Its translation is CASESDQETQYF.

This clonotype was counted a few times. The chain employs TRBV6-6 and TRBJ2-5, with a possible D match to TRBD2 (5 bases). The CDR3 sequence is 15 residues long. Germline V gives CDR1 MNHNY, CDR2 SVGAGI (reference sequence). Trimming stripped 6 bases from V and 2 bases from J, with 16 bases between. The CDR3 bases are TGTGCCAGCAGCCAGGACGGACTCCCACAAGAGACCCAGTACTTC. It translates to CASSQDGLPQETQYF.

The rearrangement joins TRBV27 to TRBJ2-1; 8 positions match TRBD2. The germline CDR1 and CDR2 sequences are MNHEY and SMNVEV (reference sequence). The V gene end was trimmed by 6 bases and the J gene end by 3 bases; junction bases not matched to a gene: 13. The CDR3 is 17 residues long. The DNA for the CDR3 is TGTGCCAGCAGGGACAGACTAGCGCTGATGAACTACAATGAGCAGTTCTTC. It codes for CASRDRLALMNYNEQFF.

The chain couples TRBV29-1 to TRBJ1-1, with unresolved D. Trimming pared 6 bases from V and 1 base from J, leaving 9 bases between. The germline gives CDR1 SQVTM, CDR2 ANQGSEA. The length of the CDR3 is 12 residues. CDR3 coding DNA: TGCAGCGTCCGGAGGCCGAACACTGAAGCTTTCTTT. Encoded protein: CSVRRPNTEAFF.

The DNA for the CDR3 is TGTGCCAGCAGCCCCATCTCTGCCAAAAACATTCAGTACTTC. It is translated as CASSPISAKNIQYF. The chain carries TRBV5-6 and TRBJ2-4; D not resolved. With 4 bases removed from V and 1 base from J, the gap between germline ends came to 9 bases. CDR1 and CDR2 from the germline V gene are SGHDT and YYEEEE. This CDR3 has 14 residues.

This clonotype was counted only a few times. This chain links TRBV20-1 with TRBJ2-5; 8 bases match TRBD2. Germline V lookup: CDR1 DFQATT, CDR2 SNEGSKA (reference sequence). CDR3 length equals 13 residues. The CDR3 DNA follows: TGCAGCGCGCGGCTAGCGGGTTCGGGGGCCCAGTACTTC. Residues: CSARLAGSGAQYF.